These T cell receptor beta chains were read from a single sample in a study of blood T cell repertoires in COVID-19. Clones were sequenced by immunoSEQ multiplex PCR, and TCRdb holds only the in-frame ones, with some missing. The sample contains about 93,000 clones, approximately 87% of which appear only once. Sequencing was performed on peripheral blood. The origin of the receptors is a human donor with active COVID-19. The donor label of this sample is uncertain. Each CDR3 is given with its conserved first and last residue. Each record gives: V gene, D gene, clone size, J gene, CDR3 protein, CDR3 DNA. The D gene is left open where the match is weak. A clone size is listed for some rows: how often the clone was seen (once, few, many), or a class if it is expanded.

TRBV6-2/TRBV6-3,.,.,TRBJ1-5,CASSYSGSGIQQYSNQPQHF,TGTGCCAGCAGTTACTCCGGGTCCGGGATCCAACAATATAGCAATCAGCCCCAGCATTTT
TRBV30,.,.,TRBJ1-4,CAWTQNFNEKLFF,TGTGCCTGGACACAGAACTTTAATGAAAAACTGTTTTTT
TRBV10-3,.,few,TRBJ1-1,CAISEGGARSEAFF,TGTGCCATCAGTGAGGGCGGGGCAAGGAGTGAAGCTTTCTTT
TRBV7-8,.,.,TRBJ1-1,CASRKDLVGEAEAFF,TGTGCCAGCAGAAAAGATCTAGTGGGGGAGGCTGAAGCTTTCTTT
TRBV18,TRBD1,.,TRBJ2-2,CASSPRLTGGEELFF,TGTGCCAGCTCACCACGGCTAACAGGGGGCGAGGAGCTGTTTTTT
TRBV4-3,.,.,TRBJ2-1,CASSLLGADEQFF,TGCGCCAGCAGCCTTCTGGGGGCGGATGAGCAGTTCTTC
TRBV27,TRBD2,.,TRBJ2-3,CASSPLVLWTSGGASDTQYF,TGTGCCAGCAGTCCCCTTGTCCTGTGGACTAGCGGGGGGGCTTCCGATACGCAGTATTTT
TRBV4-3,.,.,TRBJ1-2,CASSQDRPGTHYGYTF,TGCGCCAGCAGCCAAGACCGCCCTGGGACTCACTATGGCTACACCTTC
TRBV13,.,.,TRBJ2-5,CASSSYRDEGQETQYF,TGTGCCAGCAGCTCTTACAGGGATGAGGGACAAGAGACCCAGTACTTC
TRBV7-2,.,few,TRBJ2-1,CASSSNRDEQFF,TGTGCCAGCAGCTCAAACAGGGACGAGCAGTTCTTC
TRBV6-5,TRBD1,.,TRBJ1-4,CASSTRTGEKKLFF,TGTGCCAGCAGTACCCGGACAGGGGAGAAAAAACTGTTTTTT
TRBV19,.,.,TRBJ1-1,CASKSVNTEAFF,TGTGCCAGTAAAAGCGTGAACACTGAAGCTTTCTTT
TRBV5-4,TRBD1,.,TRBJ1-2,CASSWPGTGDDGYTF,TGTGCCAGCAGCTGGCCCGGGACAGGAGACGATGGCTACACCTTC
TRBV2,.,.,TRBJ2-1,CASSEGLVRLVF,TGTGCCAGCAGTGAAGGCCTAGTCCGGCTTGTCTTC
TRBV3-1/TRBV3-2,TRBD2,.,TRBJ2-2,CASREATSGTNTGELFF,TGTGCCAGCAGGGAGGCGACTAGCGGGACGAACACCGGGGAGCTGTTTTTT
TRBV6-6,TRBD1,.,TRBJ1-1,CASRNAGQHGDEAFF,TGTGCCAGCAGAAATGCGGGACAGCATGGGGATGAAGCTTTCTTT
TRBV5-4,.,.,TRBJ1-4,CASSLGGVNEKLFF,TGTGCCAGCAGCTTGGGGGGGGTTAATGAAAAACTGTTTTTT
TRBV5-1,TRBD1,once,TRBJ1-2,CASSLAGPNTGGNGYTF,TGCGCCAGCAGCTTGGCCGGGCCGAACACAGGGGGAAATGGCTACACCTTC
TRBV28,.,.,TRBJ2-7,CASSLGDSQYF,TGTGCCAGCAGTTTAGGAGACTCCCAGTACTTC
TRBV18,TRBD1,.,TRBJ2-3,CASSPGTGRTDTQYF,TGTGCCAGCTCACCGGGGACAGGGCGCACAGATACGCAGTATTTT
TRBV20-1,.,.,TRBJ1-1,CSASQGMRGTEAFF,TGCAGTGCTAGTCAGGGGATGAGGGGGACTGAAGCTTTCTTT
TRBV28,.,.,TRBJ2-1,CASSGDIISYEQFF,TGTGCCAGCAGTGGGGACATTATCTCCTATGAGCAGTTCTTC
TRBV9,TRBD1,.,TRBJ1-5,CASSVIRGSHQPQHF,TGTGCCAGCAGCGTAATCAGGGGGAGTCATCAGCCCCAGCATTTT
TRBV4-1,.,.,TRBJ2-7,CASSQAQGLARREQYF,TGCGCCAGCAGCCAAGCCCAGGGCCTCGCCCGGCGGGAGCAGTACTTC
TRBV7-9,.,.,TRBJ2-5,CASSFSLETQYF,TGTGCCAGCAGCTTCAGTTTGGAGACCCAGTACTTC
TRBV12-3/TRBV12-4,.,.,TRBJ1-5,CASSRNGNQPQHF,TGTGCCAGCAGTCGTAATGGCAATCAGCCCCAGCATTTT
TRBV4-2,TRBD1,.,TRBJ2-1,CASSQGWAEGAMHEQFF,TGTGCCAGCAGCCAAGGATGGGCCGAGGGGGCCATGCATGAGCAGTTCTTC
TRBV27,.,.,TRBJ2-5,CASSDKETQYF,TGTGCCAGCAGTGACAAAGAGACCCAGTACTTC
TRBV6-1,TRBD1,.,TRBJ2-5,CASSDLKRGQETQYF,TGTGCCAGCAGTGATTTAAAGAGGGGGCAGGAGACCCAGTACTTC